Below, 32 T cell receptor beta chains from the same sample are listed, as sequenced in a study of CD4 T cells in relation to SARS-CoV-2 and coronaviruses. No cognate antigen is known for these TCRs. Assay: immunoSEQ multiplex PCR; the TCRdb copy retains only in-frame clones and omits some. The sample has 15,000 to 20,000 clones, 60% to 80% seen once. The unexposed donors gave CD4+ T cells in about 2011-2018, prior to COVID-19. CD4+ T cells were isolated from the cells after around 11 days of culture. The sequencing sample was made of CD4+ T cells from PBMCs, cultured in vitro. These receptors were taken from a human donor in good health.

The rearrangement links TRBV6-6 to TRBJ1-3; 9 nucleotides match TRBD1. The V and J ends lost 5 bases and 2 bases, in that order; junction bases with no gene match: 4. The germline gives CDR1 MNHNY, CDR2 SVGAGI (reference sequence). The CDR3 runs to 15 residues. CDR3 coding DNA: TGTGCCAGCAGTAACAGGGGGCACGCTGGAAACACCATATATTTT. Translation: CASSNRGHAGNTIYF.

This clone was found once. The V call is TRBV7-8, the J call TRBJ1-5; TRBD1 matches 7 bases. The CDR3 runs to 17 residues. Germline values: CDR1 SGHVS, CDR2 FQNEAQ. Losses at the gene ends were 0 bases for V and 6 bases for J; bases not matched to a gene: 11. In DNA, the CDR3 is TGTGCCAGCAGCTTAGCAACGGGTTCAGGGGGAACTCAGCCCCAGCATTTT. The encoded protein is CASSLATGSGGTQPQHF. Filled out from reference TRBV7-8 and TRBJ1-5, the complete variable domain reads GAGVSQSPRYKVAKRGQDVALRCDPISGHVSLFWYQQALGQGPEFLTYFQNEAQLDKSGLPSDRFFAERPEGSVSTLKIQRTQQEDSAVYLCASSLATGSGGTQPQHFGDGTRLSIL.

The rearrangement uses TRBV9 and TRBJ2-1; 9 nucleotides match TRBD2. Germline V lookup: CDR1 SGDLS, CDR2 YYNGEE. The V segment lost 3 bases and the J segment 3 bases; nucleotides outside the gene matches: 4. The CDR3 loop spans 15 amino acids. CDR3 DNA sequence: TGTGCCAGCAGCGAGACTAGCGGCGACTACAATGAGCAGTTCTTC. It encodes CASSETSGDYNEQFF.

J is TRBJ2-2 and V is TRBV2; 9 bases are a match to TRBD2. Germline V lookup: CDR1 SNHLY, CDR2 FYNNEI. Trimming removed 6 bases from V and 0 bases from J; junction bases left unmatched: 5. This CDR3 region has 16 residues. The CDR3 nucleotides read TGTGCCAGCAGGTTTAGCGGGAGTCCGAACACCGGGGAGCTGTTTTTT. It codes for CASRFSGSPNTGELFF.

This clone was counted between two and nine times. This sequence joins TRBV4-1 and TRBJ1-2, with 11 bases identical to TRBD1. Germline V gene data show CDR1 as MGHRA and CDR2 as YSYEKL. The CDR3 is 17 residues long. The J segment lost 2 bases and the V segment lost 1 base, leaving 6 bases of the junction unmatched. CDR3 in amino acids: CASSQGPGQGANYGYTF. The CDR3, as DNA: TGCGCCAGCAGCCAAGGCCCCGGACAGGGGGCCAACTATGGCTACACCTTC.

This chain's CDR3 is CASSEARDRDSPLHF. The CDR3, as DNA: TGTGCCAGCAGTGAAGCTCGGGATAGGGATTCACCCCTCCACTTT. The rearrangement joins TRBV6-1 to TRBJ1-6; D is unresolved. V lost 0 bases, J lost 8 bases, and 11 bases lay in between. The CDR3 covers 15 residues. Germline V CDR1 and CDR2: MNHNS, SASEGT.

This clone was picked up a small number of times. The V call is TRBV19, the J call TRBJ2-7; 10 bases fit TRBD1. Germline V lookup: CDR1 LNHDA, CDR2 SQIVND (reference sequence). The CDR3 consists of 15 residues. The V segment lost 3 bases and the J segment 6 bases; nucleotides outside the gene matches: 8. In DNA, the CDR3 is TGTGCCAGTAGTATCGGGACAGGGGAATGGGGCGAGCAGTACTTC. Protein sequence: CASSIGTGEWGEQYF.

V is TRBV5-6 and J is TRBJ2-7, with a tentative D call TRBD2 (5 bases). V lost 1 base to trimming and J lost 1 base, with 15 bases between them. This CDR3 is 16 amino acids long. CDR1 is SGHDT, CDR2 YYEEEE, per germline. The CDR3: CASSLSPGSPSYEQYF. As DNA, the CDR3 is TGTGCCAGCAGCTTGTCTCCGGGGTCTCCTTCCTACGAGCAGTACTTC.

This rearrangement joins TRBV7-9 to TRBJ2-7; 7 bases are shared with TRBD1. The J segment lost 3 bases and the V segment lost 8 bases, leaving 7 bases of the junction unmatched. There are 13 residues in the CDR3. The germline CDR1 and CDR2 sequences are SEHNR and FQNEAQ (reference sequence). CDR3 sequence reads: CASQRQGVYEQYF. In DNA form, the CDR3 reads TGTGCCAGCCAAAGACAGGGTGTCTACGAGCAGTACTTC.

This clone was seen a few times. J is TRBJ1-5 and V is TRBV10-3, with D tentatively TRBD1 (6 bases). This CDR3 spans 17 amino acids. Trimming pared 5 bases from V and 6 bases from J, leaving 23 bases between. CDR1 ENHRY and CDR2 SYGVKD come from the germline V gene. As DNA, the CDR3 is TGTGCCATCAGTAACTCAGAGGGGGTAGGAGGGGCTCAGCCCCAGCATTTT. It encodes CAISNSEGVGGAQPQHF.

V is TRBV9 and J is TRBJ1-5, with no clear D. The V end was cut by 6 bases, the J end by 0 bases, with 13 bases between. The germline gives CDR1 SGDLS, CDR2 YYNGEE. This CDR3 region has 15 residues. The CDR3 DNA follows: TGTGCCAGCACCCCAACAGCTTTTAGCAATCAGCCCCAGCATTTT. Protein: CASTPTAFSNQPQHF.

This clone is judged large. V and J are TRBV3-1 (or the pseudogene TRBV3-2) and TRBJ1-3; 7 nucleotides align to TRBD1. V dropped 4 bases and J dropped 2; count of bases not matched to a gene: 2. The germline CDR1 and CDR2 sequences are LGHDT and YNNKEL (reference sequence). There are 14 residues in the CDR3. CDR3 in amino acids: CASSLRGPGNTIYF. As DNA, the CDR3 is TGTGCCAGCAGCCTAAGGGGGCCTGGAAACACCATATATTTT.

This clone was observed a handful of times. The chain uses TRBV19 and TRBJ2-7; no firm D call. CDR3 length equals 11 residues. Germline CDR1 reads LNHDA; CDR2 reads SQIVND (reference sequence). With 6 bases removed from V and 3 bases from J, the gap between germline ends came to 6 bases. In DNA, the CDR3 is TGTGCCAGTAGGGGGTTCTACGAGCAGTACTTC. This encodes CASRGFYEQYF.

The chain has TRBV5-1 and TRBJ2-3; no definite D call. The ends were cut back, 4 bases at V and 5 bases at J, with 8 bases in the middle. In germline, CDR1 is SGHRS, CDR2 YFSETQ. The CDR3 sequence is 12 residues long. The CDR3 DNA is TGCGCCAGCAGCCTATCCCGAGATACGCAGTATTTT. Translated, it gives CASSLSRDTQYF. Looking up the rest from reference TRBV5-1 and TRBJ2-3 gives the full variable domain: KAGVTQTPRYLIKTRGQQVTLSCSPISGHRSVSWYQQTPGQGLQFLFEYFSETQRNKGNFPGRFSGRQFSNSRSEMNVSTLELGDSALYLCASSLSRDTQYFGPGTRLTVL.

The chain recombines TRBV6-1 with TRBJ2-7; no clear D gene. The germline CDR1 and CDR2 sequences are MNHNS and SASEGT. V was shortened by 1 base and J by 5 bases, with 15 bases between the two germline ends. The CDR3 contains 15 residues. Here the CDR3 DNA reads TGTGCCAGCAGTGAAGGGCGCTTTCGGGCCGACGAGCAGTACTTC. Protein: CASSEGRFRADEQYF.

This CDR3 reads CASSLGTDLGEQFF. Here the CDR3 DNA reads TGTGCCAGCAGCCTGGGGACAGACTTGGGAGAGCAGTTCTTC. This chain uses TRBV7-2 with TRBJ2-1; 7 nucleotides line up with TRBD1. Germline CDR1 and CDR2: SGHTA and FQGNSA. Losses at the gene ends were 5 bases for V and 10 bases for J; bases not matched to a gene: 11. The length of the CDR3 is 14 residues.

The rearrangement joins TRBV11-3 to TRBJ2-1; 9 bases line up with TRBD1. Germline trimming cut 1 base from V and 12 bases from J; bases unmatched to any gene: 7. CDR1 is SGHNT, CDR2 YENEEA, per germline. The CDR3 loop spans 14 amino acids. The CDR3 protein is CASSLVAQGARQFF. The CDR3 region has the DNA TGTGCCAGCAGCTTAGTGGCACAGGGGGCGCGGCAGTTCTTC.

This sequence joins TRBV7-9 and TRBJ2-5; D unresolved. V lost 5 bases, J lost 2 bases, and 12 bases lay in between. CDR3 length: 14 amino acids. CDR1 SEHNR and CDR2 FQNEAQ come from the germline V gene (reference sequence). CDR3 sequence (DNA): TGTGCCAGCAGCCTAAACCAGCCTCAAGAGACCCAGTACTTC. Its protein is CASSLNQPQETQYF.

The chain recombines TRBV5-4 with TRBJ2-3; D is unresolved. V lost 2 bases and J 0 bases, leaving 13 bases between the germline ends. CDR3 size: 16 residues. Germline values: CDR1 SGHNT, CDR2 YYREEE (reference sequence). The CDR3, as DNA: TGTGCCAGCAGCTTTTCGGCCTTCCCTAGCACAGATACGCAGTATTTT. Its translation is CASSFSAFPSTDTQYF.

The rearrangement uses TRBV4-2 and TRBJ2-7, with a possible D match to TRBD1 (6 bases). V was cut by 5 bases and J by 6 bases, with 14 bases left in between. CDR3 length: 13 residues. Per the germline V gene, CDR1 is LGHNA and CDR2 is YNFKEQ. CDR3 protein: CASSAQGGLEQYF. The CDR3 bases are TGTGCCAGCAGCGCCCAAGGGGGTCTCGAGCAGTACTTC.

The chain carries TRBV4-3 and TRBJ2-4; 10 bases are shared with TRBD2. Germline V CDR1 and CDR2: LGHNA, YSLEER. The CDR3 has 16 residues. The V segment lost 3 bases and the J segment 6 bases; nucleotides outside the gene matches: 8. DNA of the CDR3: TGCGCCAGCAGCCACAGCCAGGCTAGCGGGAGAAACATTCAGTACTTC. The encoded protein is CASSHSQASGRNIQYF.

This chain links TRBV4-1 with TRBJ2-7; 7 bases are shared with TRBD1. Trimming took 4 bases from V and 2 from J; bases not matched to a gene: 11. The CDR3 runs to 16 residues. CDR1 is MGHRA, CDR2 YSYEKL, per germline. CDR3 amino acids: CASSRKSGTEAYEQYF. The CDR3 coding sequence is TGCGCCAGCAGCCGAAAATCCGGGACAGAGGCCTACGAGCAGTACTTC.

This chain links TRBV10-3 with TRBJ2-7; D not certain. This CDR3 is 13 amino acids long. Trimming pared 8 bases from V and 0 bases from J, leaving 11 bases between. Germline V gene data show CDR1 as ENHRY and CDR2 as SYGVKD. Here the CDR3 DNA reads TGTGCCATCTGCCCTGAAAGCTCCTACGAGCAGTACTTC. The encoded protein is CAICPESSYEQYF.

This clone was found a few times. The chain links TRBV9 to TRBJ2-1, with 9 bases aligning to TRBD1. The CDR3 sequence is 14 residues long. J gave up 8 bases and V 4 bases, and 7 bases lay outside the gene matches. The germline V gene encodes CDR1 SGDLS and CDR2 YYNGEE. For the CDR3, the DNA is TGTGCCAGCAGCTTGCGGACAGGGGCCGATGAGCAGTTCTTC. Its translation is CASSLRTGADEQFF.

The chain links TRBV6-6 to TRBJ1-2; the D gene is possibly TRBD1 (5 bases). The germline gives CDR1 MNHNY, CDR2 SVGAGI (reference sequence). Between the trimmed V and J ends, which lost 6 bases and 8 bases, there was a span of 19 bases. The CDR3 is 14 residues long. The CDR3 DNA reads as TGTGCCAGCAGCGCTCGGGACGGCGGGAGAGGCTACACCTTC. Residues: CASSARDGGRGYTF.

This clone was detected once. This rearrangement joins TRBV19 to TRBJ2-7, with D possibly TRBD2 on 5 matching bases. This CDR3 region has 15 residues. V was pared by 3 bases and J by 5 bases, with 17 bases between. CDR1 is LNHDA, CDR2 SQIVND, per germline (reference sequence). CDR3 DNA sequence: TGTGCCAGTAGTATGGCCTGGCGGGTGATCGACGAGCAGTACTTC. This translates into CASSMAWRVIDEQYF.

The chain combines TRBV3-1 (or the pseudogene TRBV3-2) with TRBJ2-1; 9 bases match TRBD2. Germline CDR1 and CDR2: LGHDT and YNNKEL (reference sequence). The trim removed 0 bases at V and 7 bases at J, leaving 4 bases unmatched. This CDR3 is built from 15 residues. Here the CDR3 DNA reads TGTGCCAGCAGCCAAGACGCGGGGGGGTGGAATGAGCAGTTCTTC. This encodes CASSQDAGGWNEQFF.

This chain joins TRBV10-3 and TRBJ2-3; 12 bases are shared with TRBD2. The CDR3 covers 15 residues. Germline CDR1 reads ENHRY; CDR2 reads SYGVKD. Trimming at V came to 4 bases and at J to 5 bases, leaving 4 bases not matched to a gene. CDR3 sequence (DNA): TGTGCCATCAGTGCTAGCGGGGGGGCTCGAGATACGCAGTATTTT. Amino acid sequence: CAISASGGARDTQYF.

CDR3 coding DNA: TGTGCCAGCAGTTTATCAGGGAACACTGAAGCTTTCTTT. It is translated as CASSLSGNTEAFF. The chain employs TRBV28 and TRBJ1-1; D call uncertain. The CDR3 consists of 13 residues. V gave up 1 base and J gave up 1 base, with 4 bases separating them. Per germline, CDR1 MDHEN and CDR2 SYDVKM.

This clone occurred a few times. CDR3 sequence: CASSIYRGTEAFF. The CDR3 nucleotides read TGTGCCAGTAGTATCTACAGGGGCACTGAAGCTTTCTTT. This rearrangement joins TRBV19 to TRBJ1-1, with 7 bases fitting TRBD1. The trim removed 3 bases at V and 4 bases at J, leaving 2 bases unmatched. Per the germline V gene, CDR1 is LNHDA and CDR2 is SQIVND (reference sequence). The CDR3 is 13 residues long.

This chain joins TRBV5-6 and TRBJ1-5; D remains unclear. The CDR3 contains 17 residues. CDR1 and CDR2 from the germline V gene are SGHDT and YYEEEE. V was trimmed by 3 bases and J by 3 bases, leaving 19 bases between them. In nucleotides, the CDR3 is TGTGCCAGCAGCTCGCTTTATCCGGGGAGCGTCAATCAGCCCCAGCATTTT. Translation: CASSSLYPGSVNQPQHF.

The V and J genes are TRBV18 and TRBJ2-7, with no clear D. This CDR3 region has 15 residues. Trimming pared 2 bases from V and 6 bases from J, leaving 17 bases between. The germline CDR1 and CDR2 sequences are KGHSH and LQKENI. In DNA form, the CDR3 reads TGTGCCAGCTCACCATCTTCACTCTCGGGCGGCGAGCAGTACTTC. Its translation is CASSPSSLSGGEQYF.